This TCR beta chain was obtained from a study of neurological immune-mediated disorders. General study points: None of the CDR3 amino acid sequences of expanded clones were shared across subjects, and this suggested private repertoires in all groups.

The cDNA came from 5'RACE with 10-nucleotide random UMIs. In every sequencing run, more than 180 million TCR-beta sequences were generated from 15-18 subjects. TCRdb re-derived calls from the 5' RACE reads in MiXCR, one entry per CDR3 protein. The table records around 60,000 distinct CDR3 sequences, approximately 12% of them present only once. Time point meaning: longitudinal time-point 1 (baseline). 2 million unsorted PBMCs were stored in RNAlater at -80 °C before RNA extraction. There are 13 residues in the CDR3. Germline values: CDR1 SQVTM, CDR2 ANQGSEA. Deletions cut 1 base from V and 8 bases from J, with 14 bases between. This clonotype appeared many times. Its antigen is undetermined.

This chain uses TRBV29-1 with TRBJ1-2, with D perhaps matching TRBD1 (5 bases). The clonotype comes from a male donor with HTLV-1-associated myelopathy (HAM/TSP). Sequencing input: PBMCs. The DNA of the CDR3 is TGCAGCGTTGAAGCTTCCCAGGGCCGGGGCTACACCTTC. It specifies CSVEASQGRGYTF.